The sequence of this TCR beta chain was determined in a study of PD-1 blockade in classical Hodgkin lymphoma. Study-wide points: Nothing has yet pinned down what causes the repertoire differences, possibly disease activity or prior therapy. Diversity in CD4+ TCRs, unlike that measured in CD8+ TCRs, had risen significantly by C4D1.

The table lists this clone with a count of one. The antigen is undetermined. Time point: cycle 4 day 1 (C4D1), after five to seven weeks of nivolumab. No patient escaped relapse after autologous stem cell transplantation, and brentuximab vedotin exposure varied. Generated by immunoSEQ multiplex PCR, the TCRdb table keeps only in-frame clones and is missing some. Among approximately 20,000 clones, around 82% were seen once, and the ten largest hold around a fifth. Sequencing was performed on peripheral blood mononuclear cells (PBMCs), taken before the fourth cycle of nivolumab. This receptor was identified in a human donor with classical Hodgkin lymphoma.

The CDR3 is CASSLGQTRGAEAFF. For the CDR3, the DNA is TGCGCCAGCAGCCTTGGACAGACCCGGGGGGCTGAAGCTTTCTTT. V usage is TRBV4-1 and J usage is TRBJ1-1; D may be TRBD1 (6 bases). Looked up from germline, CDR1 is MGHRA and CDR2 is YSYEKL. V lost 4 bases and J 6 bases, leaving 18 bases between the germline ends. The CDR3 covers 15 residues.